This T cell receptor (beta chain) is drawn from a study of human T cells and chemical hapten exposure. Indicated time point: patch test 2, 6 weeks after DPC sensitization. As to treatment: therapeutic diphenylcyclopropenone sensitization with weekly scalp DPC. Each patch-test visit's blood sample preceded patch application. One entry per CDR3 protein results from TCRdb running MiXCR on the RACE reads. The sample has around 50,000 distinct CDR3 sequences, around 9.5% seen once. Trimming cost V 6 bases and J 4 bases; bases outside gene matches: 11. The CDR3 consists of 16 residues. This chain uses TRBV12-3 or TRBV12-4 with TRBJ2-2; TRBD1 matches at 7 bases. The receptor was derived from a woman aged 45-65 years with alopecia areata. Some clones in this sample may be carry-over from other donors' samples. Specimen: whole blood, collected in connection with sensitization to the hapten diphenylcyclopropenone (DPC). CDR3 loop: CASRVTLTGPTGELFF. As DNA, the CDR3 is TGTGCCAGCAGAGTGACCTTGACAGGGCCCACCGGGGAGCTGTTTTTT.